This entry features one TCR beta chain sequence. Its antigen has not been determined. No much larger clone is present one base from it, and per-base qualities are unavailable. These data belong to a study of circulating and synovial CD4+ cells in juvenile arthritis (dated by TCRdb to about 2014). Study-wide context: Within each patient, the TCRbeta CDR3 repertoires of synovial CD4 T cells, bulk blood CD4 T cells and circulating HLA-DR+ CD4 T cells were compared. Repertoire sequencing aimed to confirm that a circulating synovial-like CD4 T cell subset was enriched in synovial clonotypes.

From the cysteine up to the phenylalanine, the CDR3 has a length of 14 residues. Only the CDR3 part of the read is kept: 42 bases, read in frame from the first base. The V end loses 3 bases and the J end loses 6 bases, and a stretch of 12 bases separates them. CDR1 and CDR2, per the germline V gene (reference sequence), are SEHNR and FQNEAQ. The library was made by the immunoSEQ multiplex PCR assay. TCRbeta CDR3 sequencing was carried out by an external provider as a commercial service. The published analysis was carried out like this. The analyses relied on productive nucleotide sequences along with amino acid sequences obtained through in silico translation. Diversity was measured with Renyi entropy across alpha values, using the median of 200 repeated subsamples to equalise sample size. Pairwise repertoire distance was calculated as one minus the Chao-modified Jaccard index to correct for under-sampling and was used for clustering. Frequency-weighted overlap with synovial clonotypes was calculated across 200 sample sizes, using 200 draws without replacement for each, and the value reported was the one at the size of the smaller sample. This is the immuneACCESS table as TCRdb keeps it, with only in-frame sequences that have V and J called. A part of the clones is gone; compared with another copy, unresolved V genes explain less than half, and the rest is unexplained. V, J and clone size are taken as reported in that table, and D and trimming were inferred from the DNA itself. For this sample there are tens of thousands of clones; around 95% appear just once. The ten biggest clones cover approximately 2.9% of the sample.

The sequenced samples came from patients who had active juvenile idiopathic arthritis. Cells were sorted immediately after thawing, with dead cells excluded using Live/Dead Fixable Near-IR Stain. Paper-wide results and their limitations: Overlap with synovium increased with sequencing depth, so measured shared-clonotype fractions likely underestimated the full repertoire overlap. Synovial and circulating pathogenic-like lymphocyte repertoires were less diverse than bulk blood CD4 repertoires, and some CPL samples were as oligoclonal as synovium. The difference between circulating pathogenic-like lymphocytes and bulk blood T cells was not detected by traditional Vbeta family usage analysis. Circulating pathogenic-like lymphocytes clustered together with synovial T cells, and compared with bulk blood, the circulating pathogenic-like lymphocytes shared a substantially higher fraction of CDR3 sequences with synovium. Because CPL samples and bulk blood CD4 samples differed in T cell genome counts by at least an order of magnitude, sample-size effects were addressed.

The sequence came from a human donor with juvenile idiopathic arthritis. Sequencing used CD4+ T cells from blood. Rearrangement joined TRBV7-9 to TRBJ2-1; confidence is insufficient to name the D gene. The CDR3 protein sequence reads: CASSLVGFVNEQFF. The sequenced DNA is TGTGCCAGCAGCTTGGTTGGCTTTGTCAATGAGCAGTTCTTC.